This T cell receptor beta chain was profiled in a study of cytomegalovirus exposure and HLA in healthy donors. Primers for the PCR totalled 60 Vbeta and 13 Jbeta. Using immunoSEQ multiplex PCR, the repertoire was profiled, and TCRdb retains in-frame clones only, with some absent. Of about 100,000 clones listed, roughly 74% are singletons. Comments on this clone: The antigen remains unidentified.

This CDR3 is 15 amino acids long. Per germline, CDR1 PRHDT and CDR2 FYEKMQ (reference sequence). J gave up 0 bases and V 6 bases, and 2 bases lay outside the gene matches. Study results and limitations: Confirmation was obtained in vitro that three CMV-associated chains are specific for CMV antigens. Later analysis demonstrated an association between a missense DCLRE1C variant and TCR beta V- and J-gene trimming. In a later analysis, parvovirus B19, influenza, CMV and Epstein-Barr virus appeared linked to several top co-occurrence clusters.

Sequencing was performed on PBMCs. The chain is built from TRBV13 and TRBJ2-6, with 7 bases lining up with TRBD2. The receptor was isolated from a young woman in good health and CMV-seropositive. CDR3 protein: CASRRTSSGANVLTF. In DNA form, the CDR3 reads TGTGCCAGCAGACGGACTAGCTCTGGGGCCAACGTCCTGACTTTC.